Below, 30 T cell receptor beta chains from the same sample are listed, as sequenced in a study of chemoradiotherapy in HPV16-positive cancers. Sequenced by immunoSEQ multiplex PCR; TCRdb stores in-frame clones only, minus some. Here the sample spans several thousand clones, 86% being singletons. Sequencing was performed on tumor tissue, taken from a patient who underwent chemoradiotherapy. These receptors came from a human donor with HPV-associated anogenital cancer.

This rearrangement joins TRBV7-2 to TRBJ2-2; D tentatively reads TRBD1 or TRBD2 (7 bases each). CDR1 is SGHTA, CDR2 FQGNSA, per germline. This CDR3 region has 16 residues. The V end was cut by 5 bases, the J end by 5 bases, with 18 bases between. CDR3 DNA: TGTGCCAGCAGCCCAGGGGGAGGGGGCCTTACCGGGGAGCTGTTTTTT. This gives the protein CASSPGGGGLTGELFF.

The chain uses TRBV10-3 and TRBJ2-2; the match to TRBD1 covers 7 bases. Trimming removed 4 bases from V and 4 bases from J; junction bases left unmatched: 6. CDR1 ENHRY and CDR2 SYGVKD come from the germline V gene. CDR3 length: 15 residues. The CDR3 region is CAISAKGAPTGELFF. CDR3 sequence (DNA): TGTGCCATCAGTGCAAAGGGGGCCCCCACCGGGGAGCTGTTTTTT.

This chain joins TRBV15 and TRBJ1-6, with D uncertain. Germline loops: CDR1 LNHNV, CDR2 YYDKDF (reference sequence). The CDR3 covers 17 residues. The V end was cut by 1 base, the J end by 9 bases, with 19 bases between. The CDR3 region is CATSRGTDTFLRSPLHF. The DNA for the CDR3 is TGTGCCACCAGCAGAGGGACCGACACCTTCCTACGTTCACCCCTCCACTTT.

The chain recombines TRBV5-1 with TRBJ2-7, with D perhaps matching TRBD2 (5 bases). The CDR3 is 12 amino acids. The V gene lost 2 bases and the J gene lost 7 bases, with 10 bases spanning the gap. Germline V lookup: CDR1 SGHRS, CDR2 YFSETQ. CDR3 DNA: TGCGCCAGCAGCTTACCCCCGGGGGAGCAGTACTTC. Protein: CASSLPPGEQYF.

V is TRBV4-3 and J is TRBJ2-7, with D possibly being TRBD1 (6 bases). The CDR3 runs to 13 residues. CDR1 and CDR2 (germline): LGHNA, YSLEER. V lost 4 bases, J lost 2 bases, and 9 bases lay in between. Here the CDR3 reads CASSRNRAYEQYF. The CDR3 nucleotides are TGCGCCAGCAGCCGGAACAGGGCCTACGAGCAGTACTTC.

The chain carries TRBV30 and TRBJ1-1, with D unclear. In germline, CDR1 is GTSNPN, CDR2 SVGIG (reference sequence). The ends were cut back, 4 bases at V and 1 base at J, with 10 bases in the middle. This CDR3 contains 13 residues. The CDR3: CAWIQDWNTEAFF. In nucleotides, the CDR3 is TGTGCCTGGATTCAAGATTGGAACACTGAAGCTTTCTTT.

V usage is TRBV28 and J usage is TRBJ2-7; 8 bases agree with TRBD2. The CDR3 consists of 14 residues. The germline CDR1 and CDR2 sequences are MDHEN and SYDVKM. J lost 4 bases, V lost 3 bases, and 5 bases had no gene match. The CDR3 DNA reads as TGTGCCAGCAGTTTCGCGGGAGGAGGTTACGAGCAGTACTTC. Encoded protein: CASSFAGGGYEQYF.

The chain uses TRBV7-2 and TRBJ2-5, with 7 bases fitting TRBD2. Losses at the gene ends were 8 bases for V and 5 bases for J; bases not matched to a gene: 8. Per the germline V gene, CDR1 is SGHTA and CDR2 is FQGNSA. The CDR3 has 13 amino acids. CDR3 residues: CASGFPGGETQYF. The CDR3 DNA is TGTGCCAGCGGGTTCCCCGGGGGGGAGACCCAGTACTTC. The whole variable domain, remainder taken from reference TRBV7-2 and TRBJ2-5, is GAGVSQSPSNKVTEKGKDVELRCDPISGHTALYWYRQSLGQGLEFLIYFQGNSAPDKSGLPSDRFSAERTGGSVSTLTIQRTQQEDSAVYLCASGFPGGETQYFGPGTRLLVL.

There are a few counts of this clone. The V and J genes are TRBV27 and TRBJ2-2; 7 bases fit TRBD1. Per the germline V gene, CDR1 is MNHEY and CDR2 is SMNVEV (reference sequence). CDR3 length: 13 amino acids. Unmatched junction bases numbered 3, after V lost 5 bases and J lost 6 bases. The CDR3 nucleotides read TGTGCCAGCAGTCCACAGGGGCCCGGGGAGCTGTTTTTT. Its protein product is CASSPQGPGELFF.

CDR3 coding DNA: TGTGCCACCCTAGGTAGAAGCTCCTACAATGAGCAGTTCTTC. It yields the protein CATLGRSSYNEQFF. J is TRBJ2-1 and V is TRBV5-4; no reliable D call. Looked up from germline, CDR1 is SGHNT and CDR2 is YYREEE (reference sequence). The CDR3 contains 14 residues. V was pared by 9 bases and J by 0 bases, with 13 bases between.

This chain joins TRBV4-2 and TRBJ2-7, with TRBD2 matching 8 bases. Looked up from germline, CDR1 is LGHNA and CDR2 is YNFKEQ. The J segment lost 9 bases and the V segment lost 0 bases, leaving 4 bases of the junction unmatched. CDR3 length: 13 residues. The CDR3 loop reads CASSQEARGAQYF. CDR3 nucleotide sequence: TGTGCCAGCAGCCAAGAGGCGCGGGGGGCGCAGTACTTC.

V usage is TRBV9 and J usage is TRBJ2-7; TRBD1 matches at 9 bases. The CDR3 consists of 15 residues. Looked up from germline, CDR1 is SGDLS and CDR2 is YYNGEE. Germline trimming cut 3 bases from V and 4 bases from J; bases unmatched to any gene: 8. CDR3 nucleotides: TGTGCCAGCAGCGAGGGGTGGACAGGGGCTTACGAGCAGTACTTC. Its protein product is CASSEGWTGAYEQYF.

The CDR3 nucleotides read TGTGCCAGCAGTTACGGACGCAATCAGCCCCAGCATTTT. Amino acids: CASSYGRNQPQHF. J is TRBJ1-5 and V is TRBV6-5; no definite D call. The CDR3 covers 13 residues. V was clipped by 2 bases and J by 2 bases, with 4 bases between them. Germline lookup yields CDR1 MNHEY and CDR2 SVGAGI.

This rearrangement joins TRBV6-1 to TRBJ1-2, with 9 bases lining up with TRBD1. From germline, CDR1 is MNHNS and CDR2 SASEGT. V was clipped by 6 bases and J by 8 bases; unmatched bases: 10. The CDR3 loop spans 14 amino acids. CDR3 DNA: TGTGCCAGCAGATTACTGACAGGGGGAGGAGGCTACACCTTC. Protein product: CASRLLTGGGGYTF.

The chain carries TRBV9 and TRBJ2-1; possibly TRBD2 for D (5 bases). Germline-derived CDR1 and CDR2 are SGDLS and YYNGEE. There are 15 residues in the CDR3. The V gene lost 3 bases and the J gene lost 6 bases, with 16 bases spanning the gap. CDR3 region: CASSGAATTFNEQFF. The CDR3 region has the DNA TGTGCCAGCAGCGGTGCCGCGACTACCTTCAATGAGCAGTTCTTC.

The genes are TRBV29-1 and TRBJ2-1, with 10 bases that match TRBD1. This CDR3 has 13 residues. In germline, CDR1 is SQVTM, CDR2 ANQGSEA. CDR3 nucleotide sequence: TGCAGGGTCGGGACAGGGGACTACAATGAGCAGTTCTTC. Protein sequence: CRVGTGDYNEQFF.

This clone is a singleton in its sample. This chain links TRBV30 with TRBJ1-2; TRBD1 might be the D (6 bases). The CDR3 spans 11 residues. The germline V gene encodes CDR1 GTSNPN and CDR2 SVGIG (reference sequence). V was trimmed by 0 bases and J by 13 bases, leaving 12 bases between them. As DNA, the CDR3 is TGTGCCTGGAGTGTGGACAGTGCGTCCACCTTC. Amino acids: CAWSVDSASTF.

This chain links TRBV2 with TRBJ2-5; a weak D match, TRBD1 (5 bases). Trimming took off 7 bases at V and 2 bases at J, with 11 bases between the two ends. The CDR3 totals 13 residues. CDR1 is SNHLY, CDR2 FYNNEI, per germline. The CDR3 here is CASKPGLQETQYF. DNA for the CDR3: TGTGCCAGCAAGCCAGGGCTACAAGAGACCCAGTACTTC.

CDR3 DNA sequence: TGTGCCAGCAGCTTAGGTCTAGCGGGGGGCCTCCCTTCCTTCTTC. Its protein product is CASSLGLAGGLPSFF. The chain has TRBV7-9 and TRBJ2-1, with TRBD2 matching 11 bases. Per the germline V gene, CDR1 is SEHNR and CDR2 is FQNEAQ (reference sequence). Unmatched junction bases numbered 12, after V lost 1 base and J lost 16 bases. There are 15 residues in the CDR3.

The chain has TRBV7-8 and TRBJ2-5, with TRBD2 identical over 10 bases. This CDR3 has 15 residues. With 5 bases clipped from V and 7 bases from J, the junction kept 10 bases outside the gene matches. Per the germline V gene, CDR1 is SGHVS and CDR2 is FQNEAQ. CDR3 sequence (DNA): TGTGCCAGCAGCCTACCGGCTAGCGGGAGTGGGACCCAGTACTTC. This sequence encodes CASSLPASGSGTQYF.

The rearrangement joins TRBV5-4 to TRBJ2-1, with 8 bases aligning to TRBD2. This CDR3 spans 20 amino acids. Germline trimming cut 1 base from V and 5 bases from J; bases unmatched to any gene: 20. CDR1 is SGHNT and CDR2 is YYREEE in the germline V gene (reference sequence). CDR3 DNA: TGTGCCAGCAGCTTGTTAGGAATATTGGGTTTAGCGGGACCCGACAATGAGCAGTTCTTC. This encodes CASSLLGILGLAGPDNEQFF.

This clone showed up just once. The rearrangement links TRBV10-1 to TRBJ2-7, with 8 bases fitting TRBD1. The junction had 13 bases not matched to a gene; V was cut back by 2 bases and J by 4 bases. CDR1 is WNHNN and CDR2 is SYGVQD in the germline V gene (reference sequence). The length of the CDR3 is 17 residues. The CDR3 nucleotides read TGCGCCAGCAGTGAGCCTGCCCCTGGCAGGGGGCTATACGAGCAGTACTTC. It codes for CASSEPAPGRGLYEQYF.

The V call is TRBV7-8, the J call TRBJ1-1; tentative D call: TRBD1 (5 bases). The CDR3 extends over 17 amino acids. The germline gives CDR1 SGHVS, CDR2 FQNEAQ. Trimming cost V 1 base and J 1 base, with 16 bases left between them. CDR3 region: CASSLVRVGMGNTEAFF. DNA for the CDR3: TGTGCCAGCAGCTTAGTCAGGGTGGGTATGGGGAACACTGAAGCTTTCTTT.

This sequence joins TRBV5-1 and TRBJ2-5; D uncertain. This CDR3 has 14 amino acids. V lost 0 bases, J lost 5 bases, and 11 bases lay in between. Germline assignment: CDR1 SGHRS and CDR2 YFSETQ. CDR3 protein: CASSLGALGETQYF. The DNA of the CDR3 is TGCGCCAGCAGCTTGGGGGCGTTGGGGGAGACCCAGTACTTC.

Comment on this clone: A junction boundary mismatches the germline segment, possibly from a read error. The V and J genes are TRBV4-1 and TRBJ2-7, with 10 bases matching TRBD2. Germline lookup yields CDR1 MGHRA and CDR2 YSYEKL. The CDR3 covers 16 residues. This CDR3 reads CASSKEPGLARYEQYF. The CDR3 DNA reads as TGCGCCAGCAGCAAAGAACCGGGACTAGCGAGGTACGAGCAGTACTTC.

This rearrangement joins TRBV5-8 to TRBJ2-2, with a tentative D call TRBD1 (6 bases). With 0 bases removed from V and 3 bases from J, the gap between germline ends came to 15 bases. Germline assignment: CDR1 SGHTS and CDR2 YDEGEE. The CDR3 totals 17 residues. The DNA for the CDR3 is TGTGCCAGCAGCTTGGGGTTTGGGGGCGCCCACACCGGGGAGCTGTTTTTT. The encoded protein is CASSLGFGGAHTGELFF.

The chain carries TRBV7-8 and TRBJ2-7; D may be TRBD2 (6 bases). Germline CDR1 and CDR2: SGHVS and FQNEAQ. Trimming took off 0 bases at V and 3 bases at J, with 12 bases between the two ends. The CDR3 loop spans 15 amino acids. The CDR3 region has the DNA TGTGCCAGCAGCTTAGCGCCGGCGGGGAGCTACGAGCAGTACTTC. Protein product: CASSLAPAGSYEQYF.

This clone was recorded a few times. The chain employs TRBV6-6 and TRBJ2-3; D is unresolved. With 7 bases removed from V and 5 bases from J, the gap between germline ends came to 4 bases. Germline lookup yields CDR1 MNHNY and CDR2 SVGAGI (reference sequence). CDR3 length: 10 amino acids. DNA for the CDR3: TGTGCCAGCAAAGGAGATACGCAGTATTTT. It yields the protein CASKGDTQYF.

The chain combines TRBV9 with TRBJ1-5; D remains ambiguous. The CDR3 loop spans 14 amino acids. V was clipped by 0 bases and J by 6 bases, with 10 bases between them. CDR1 and CDR2 (germline): SGDLS, YYNGEE. CDR3 sequence reads: CASSVAGRGQPQHF. The CDR3 nucleotides are TGTGCCAGCAGCGTAGCAGGCCGCGGTCAGCCCCAGCATTTT.

The chain links TRBV2 to TRBJ2-1, with D unresolved. Trimming shortened V by 2 bases and J by 6 bases, and 8 bases separated the two germline ends. The germline V gene has CDR1 SNHLY and CDR2 FYNNEI. The CDR3 runs to 13 residues. This CDR3 is CASSEIRSNEQFF. CDR3 DNA sequence: TGTGCCAGCAGTGAAATCCGCAGCAATGAGCAGTTCTTC.